This T cell receptor (beta chain) was retrieved from a study of long-term antiretroviral therapy in people with HIV. Each sample contained about 0.9-10 million cryopreserved PBMC, thawed before DNA extraction. This CDR3 has 12 amino acids. Germline V gene lookup returns CDR1 KGHSH and CDR2 LQKENI. V was pared by 2 bases and J by 6 bases, with 7 bases between. Notes on the study in general: At every time point, clones expanded before ART dominated the repertoire.

Researchers report immunoSEQ v3.0 was run at survey level. Profiled with immunoSEQ multiplex PCR; TCRdb holds only in-frame clones, not every one. The sample has thousands of clones; 82% are singletons. This clone has just one count. Its matching antigen is unknown. The receptor was isolated from a middle-aged man with HIV. This chain links TRBV18 with TRBJ1-2; D call uncertain. Material: unsorted PBMCs, obtained 0.1 years after starting antiretroviral therapy. The chain's CDR3 is CASSPSRDGYTF. In nucleotides, the CDR3 is TGTGCCAGCTCACCAAGTAGGGATGGCTACACCTTC.